The 24 T cell receptor beta chains in this list originate from one sample, sequenced in a study of shared clonotypes between healthy human individuals. Here immunoSEQ multiplex PCR was the method, and the copy in TCRdb shows in-frame clones only, minus some. The table lists millions of clones, around 94% of them singletons. Sequencing used naive CD4+ T cells sorted from blood. Subset meaning: CD45RA+ positively selected. The receptors come from a man between 18 and 29 years old in good health.

The gene calls are TRBV18 and TRBJ2-7; tentative D call: TRBD2 (6 bases). This CDR3 has 16 residues. V lost 2 bases to trimming and J lost 3 bases, with 17 bases between them. Germline lookup yields CDR1 KGHSH and CDR2 LQKENI. CDR3 DNA: TGTGCCAGCTCACCAACTTCGGGGGATATAGGCTACGAGCAGTACTTC. Translated: CASSPTSGDIGYEQYF.

This chain links TRBV28 with TRBJ1-1; 8 bases align to TRBD1. V gave up 5 bases and J gave up 2 bases; unmatched junction bases: 7. The CDR3 length is 15 residues. Germline CDR1 and CDR2: MDHEN and SYDVKM. CDR3 DNA sequence: TGTGCCAGCAGTCCAGATGGACAGGGAAACACTGAAGCTTTCTTT. Protein product: CASSPDGQGNTEAFF. Looking up the rest from reference TRBV28 and TRBJ1-1 gives the full variable domain: DVKVTQSSRYLVKRTGEKVFLECVQDMDHENMFWYRQDPGLGLRLIYFSYDVKMKEKGDIPEGYSVSREKKERFSLILESASTNQTSMYLCASSPDGQGNTEAFFGQGTRLTVV.

This chain uses TRBV30 with TRBJ2-7, with D perhaps matching TRBD1 (5 bases). V was cut by 0 bases and J by 3 bases, with 33 bases left in between. Germline V lookup: CDR1 GTSNPN, CDR2 SVGIG (reference sequence). The CDR3 has 21 residues. CDR3 sequence: CAWSVWGGRRGGPRQGYEQYF. The CDR3 DNA is TGTGCCTGGAGTGTTTGGGGCGGACGACGAGGTGGGCCCAGGCAAGGCTACGAGCAGTACTTC.

The rearrangement uses TRBV5-1 and TRBJ2-7; either TRBD1 or TRBD2 may supply D (5 bases each). V shed 0 bases and J shed 4 bases, with 11 bases lying between them. CDR1 SGHRS and CDR2 YFSETQ come from the germline V gene. The CDR3 consists of 14 residues. DNA for the CDR3: TGCGCCAGCAGCTTGGTGGGGGACCGGTACGAGCAGTACTTC. The encoded protein is CASSLVGDRYEQYF.

The genes are TRBV11-2 and TRBJ2-4; D is unresolved. The CDR3 spans 15 residues. Per germline, CDR1 SGHAT and CDR2 FQNNGV. With 4 bases removed from V and 0 bases from J, the gap between germline ends came to 10 bases. The CDR3 region is CASSYSPLAKNIQYF. In DNA, the CDR3 is TGTGCCAGCAGCTACAGCCCCTTAGCCAAAAACATTCAGTACTTC.

This rearrangement joins TRBV29-1 to TRBJ1-1; no clear D. Germline V lookup: CDR1 SQVTM, CDR2 ANQGSEA. The CDR3 totals 14 residues. Trimming stripped 8 bases from V and 0 bases from J, with 16 bases between. The DNA of the CDR3 is TGCAGCACCCGGGAAGGGTCCATGAACACTGAAGCTTTCTTT. Amino acid sequence: CSTREGSMNTEAFF. Based on the CDR3 plus reference TRBV29-1 and TRBJ1-1, the full variable domain is SAVISQKPSRDICQRGTSLTIQCQVDSQVTMMFWYRQQPGQSLTLIATANQGSEATYESGFVIDKFPISRPNLTFSTLTVSNMSPEDSSIYLCSTREGSMNTEAFFGQGTRLTVV.

The genes are TRBV10-3 and TRBJ2-7; the D gene could be TRBD1 or TRBD2 (5 bases each). Trimming took 0 bases from V and 1 from J, leaving 13 bases between them. CDR1 ENHRY and CDR2 SYGVKD come from the germline V gene. CDR3 length: 16 residues. The CDR3 reads CAISESFGGSSYEQYF. The CDR3 DNA reads TGTGCCATCAGTGAGTCGTTTGGGGGTAGTTCCTACGAGCAGTACTTC.

The V and J genes are TRBV28 and TRBJ1-1, with a tentative D call TRBD1 (5 bases). Trimming removed 3 bases from V and 5 bases from J, with 13 bases in between. The CDR3 has 14 residues. CDR1 and CDR2 from the germline V gene are MDHEN and SYDVKM. The CDR3 DNA sequence: TGTGCCAGCAGTTTCGGGGGTCAGAGTACTGAAGCTTTCTTT. This encodes CASSFGGQSTEAFF.

The V call is TRBV6-5, the J call TRBJ2-1; 7 nucleotides match TRBD2. The junction had 5 bases not matched to a gene; V was cut back by 9 bases and J by 0 bases. CDR1 MNHEY and CDR2 SVGAGI come from the germline V gene. There are 14 residues in the CDR3. The CDR3 nucleotides read TGTGCCAGTCTTAGCGGGCCCTCCTACAATGAGCAGTTCTTC. Its translation: CASLSGPSYNEQFF.

DNA for the CDR3: TGTGCCAGCAGTTTCCGACAGGTTGAAGCTTTCTTT. It codes for CASSFRQVEAFF. This chain links TRBV2 with TRBJ1-1; TRBD1 might be the D (6 bases). V lost 5 bases to trimming and J lost 7 bases, with 11 bases between them. Germline V gene data show CDR1 as SNHLY and CDR2 as FYNNEI. This CDR3 is 12 amino acids long.

V and J are TRBV7-8 and TRBJ2-7; possible D gene TRBD1, 6 bases. This CDR3 region has 14 residues. Between the trimmed V and J ends, which lost 1 base and 3 bases, there was a span of 10 bases. The germline V gene has CDR1 SGHVS and CDR2 FQNEAQ. The CDR3 bases are TGTGCCAGCAGCTTAGGGTGGGACAACTACGAGCAGTACTTC. Translating gives CASSLGWDNYEQYF.

This chain connects TRBV6-1 to TRBJ1-1; 8 bases agree with TRBD1. Per the germline V gene, CDR1 is MNHNS and CDR2 is SASEGT. The V segment lost 2 bases and the J segment 2 bases; nucleotides outside the gene matches: 4. The CDR3 is 15 amino acids. CDR3: CASSEKDRANTEAFF. The CDR3 nucleotides are TGTGCCAGCAGTGAAAAGGACAGGGCCAACACTGAAGCTTTCTTT.

This clone has just one count. The chain couples TRBV7-9 to TRBJ2-1; no clear D gene. Germline assignment: CDR1 SEHNR and CDR2 FQNEAQ (reference sequence). CDR3 length equals 15 residues. The germline V and J ends were trimmed by 3 bases and 3 bases, with 12 bases remaining between them. The CDR3 loop reads CASSFSFQIYNEQFF. DNA of the CDR3: TGTGCCAGCAGCTTTTCGTTCCAGATCTACAATGAGCAGTTCTTC.

This chain joins TRBV2 and TRBJ1-1; no firm D call. Germline V gives CDR1 SNHLY, CDR2 FYNNEI. The CDR3 is 13 residues long. Trimming cost V 3 bases and J 5 bases, with 10 bases left between them. CDR3 nucleotide sequence: TGTGCCAGCAGTGATACGGCGAGGACTGAAGCTTTCTTT. Translating it yields CASSDTARTEAFF.

This clone was seen only once. The genes are TRBV13 and TRBJ2-7; D unresolved. The germline gives CDR1 PRHDT, CDR2 FYEKMQ (reference sequence). The CDR3 covers 15 residues. V lost 0 bases to trimming and J lost 2 bases, with 11 bases between them. The CDR3 reads CASSLGLRSAYEQYF. CDR3 nucleotide sequence: TGTGCCAGCAGCTTAGGCCTAAGGTCTGCCTACGAGCAGTACTTC.

The chain recombines TRBV4-2 with TRBJ2-1; 8 positions match TRBD2. Trimming at V came to 0 bases and at J to 7 bases, leaving 11 bases not matched to a gene. The CDR3 consists of 17 residues. Germline loops: CDR1 LGHNA, CDR2 YNFKEQ. CDR3 DNA sequence: TGTGCCAGCAGCCAAGAATCCTCGGCGGGGGGTTGGAATGAGCAGTTCTTC. Protein product: CASSQESSAGGWNEQFF.

Note on this clone: The sample carries other DNA sequences with the same CDR3. V is TRBV7-2 and J is TRBJ2-1; 7 nucleotides agree with TRBD2. CDR1 is SGHTA and CDR2 is FQGNSA in the germline V gene. The CDR3 spans 14 residues. V gave up 5 bases and J gave up 4 bases; unmatched junction bases: 5. CDR3 DNA: TGTGCCAGCAGCCTTAGCGGGCCGTACAATGAGCAGTTCTTC. This sequence encodes CASSLSGPYNEQFF.

This clone has a single count. J is TRBJ2-1 and V is TRBV7-9, with a tentative D call TRBD1 (5 bases). This CDR3 region has 15 residues. CDR1 SEHNR and CDR2 FQNEAQ come from the germline V gene (reference sequence). The germline V and J ends were trimmed by 1 base and 2 bases, with 9 bases remaining between them. The CDR3 loop is CASSLDGAAYNEQFF. Here the CDR3 DNA reads TGTGCCAGCAGCTTAGATGGGGCCGCCTACAATGAGCAGTTCTTC. The full variable domain, rest sourced from reference TRBV7-9 and TRBJ2-1, is DTGVSQNPRHKITKRGQNVTFRCDPISEHNRLYWYRQTLGQGPEFLTYFQNEAQLEKSRLLSDRFSAERPKGSFSTLEIQRTEQGDSAMYLCASSLDGAAYNEQFFGPGTRLTVL.

The J gene is TRBJ1-1, the V gene TRBV5-5; 7 bases match TRBD1. Looked up from germline, CDR1 is SGHKS and CDR2 is YYEKEE (reference sequence). This CDR3 has 16 amino acids. J lost 0 bases, V lost 1 base, and 6 bases had no gene match. The DNA for the CDR3 is TGTGCCAGCAGCTTGCGACAGGGAGTTATGAACACTGAAGCTTTCTTT. This encodes CASSLRQGVMNTEAFF.

The chain carries TRBV30 and TRBJ1-1; TRBD1 might be the D (6 bases). The V gene lost 1 base and the J gene lost 11 bases, with 11 bases spanning the gap. Per the germline V gene, CDR1 is GTSNPN and CDR2 is SVGIG (reference sequence). The CDR3 is 11 amino acids. DNA for the CDR3: TGTGCCTGGAGTGCCGGGGGGGCGGCTTTCTTT. Translated, it gives CAWSAGGAAFF.

V usage is TRBV5-1 and J usage is TRBJ2-7; D is perhaps TRBD1 (6 bases). CDR1 SGHRS and CDR2 YFSETQ come from the germline V gene. The CDR3 is 14 amino acids. Trimming removed 4 bases at V and 4 bases at J, with 15 bases between. The CDR3 region is CASSAGARGYEQYF. As DNA, the CDR3 is TGCGCCAGCAGCGCCGGGGCTAGGGGGTACGAGCAGTACTTC.

Only one count was recorded for this clone. CDR3 coding DNA: TGTGCCAGCAGTTGGGAGGGGTATGAGCAGTTCTTC. Amino acid sequence: CASSWEGYEQFF. The J gene is TRBJ2-1, the V gene TRBV2; TRBD2 matches at 7 bases. From germline, CDR1 is SNHLY and CDR2 FYNNEI. With V trimmed by 5 bases and J by 8 bases, 3 bases remained unmatched. This CDR3 comprises 12 residues.

CDR3 in DNA: TGCGCCAGCAGCTTGTTAGTAGCGGGGCCATACAATGAGCAGTTCTTC. Translation: CASSLLVAGPYNEQFF. The V gene is TRBV5-1, the J gene TRBJ2-1; 8 bases are a match to TRBD2. CDR3 length: 16 amino acids. CDR1 and CDR2 (germline): SGHRS, YFSETQ. The J segment lost 4 bases and the V segment lost 1 base, leaving 7 bases of the junction unmatched.

This clone showed up just once. The chain is built from TRBV18 and TRBJ1-6; no clear D gene. From germline, CDR1 is KGHSH and CDR2 LQKENI. V lost 5 bases and J 4 bases, leaving 9 bases between the germline ends. CDR3 size: 14 residues. CDR3 DNA sequence: TGTGCCAGCTCATCTAAGAGATATAATTCACCCCTCCACTTT. Translated: CASSSKRYNSPLHF. Variable domain in full (rest from reference TRBV18 and TRBJ1-6): NAGVMQNPRHLVRRRGQEARLRCSPMKGHSHVYWYRQLPEEGLKFMVYLQKENIIDESGMPKERFSAEFPKEGPSILRIQQVVRGDSAAYFCASSSKRYNSPLHFGNGTRLTVT.